Below, 9 T cell receptor beta chains from the same sample are listed, as sequenced in a study of control samples from healthy donors and cancer patients. Here immunoSEQ multiplex PCR was the method, and the copy in TCRdb shows in-frame clones only, minus some. This table holds approximately 170,000 clones, nearly 90% found once. The specimen was blood. These receptors originate from a woman aged 50 to 60 in good health.

V gene TRBV29-1 combines with J gene TRBJ2-7; the match to TRBD1 covers 7 bases. The V gene end was trimmed by 4 bases and the J gene end by 3 bases; junction bases not matched to a gene: 3. Per the germline V gene, CDR1 is SQVTM and CDR2 is ANQGSEA. The CDR3 totals 12 residues. The CDR3: CSVAGQSYEQYF. CDR3 nucleotides: TGCAGCGTTGCGGGACAGAGCTACGAGCAGTACTTC.

This clone has just one count. The V call is TRBV27, the J call TRBJ2-7; D not resolved. The CDR3 consists of 11 residues. The germline V gene has CDR1 MNHEY and CDR2 SMNVEV (reference sequence). V was shortened by 7 bases and J by 3 bases, with 7 bases between the two germline ends. The CDR3 region is CASTSGYEQYF. The DNA for the CDR3 is TGTGCCAGCACCTCTGGCTACGAGCAGTACTTC.

This chain uses TRBV4-3 with TRBJ1-3, with 9 bases fitting TRBD1. Germline trimming cut 1 base from V and 0 bases from J; bases unmatched to any gene: 4. The CDR3 length is 17 residues. CDR1 and CDR2 (germline): LGHNA, YSLEER. This chain's CDR3 is CASSQVGTGNSGNTIYF. CDR3 in DNA: TGCGCCAGCAGCCAAGTAGGGACAGGGAACTCTGGAAACACCATATATTTT.

The J gene is TRBJ2-1, the V gene TRBV7-3; 7 bases agree with TRBD2. Germline trimming cut 1 base from V and 6 bases from J; bases unmatched to any gene: 3. Germline values: CDR1 SGHTA, CDR2 FQGTGA. The CDR3 sequence is 14 residues long. The CDR3: CASSLMGGTNEQFF. CDR3 in DNA: TGTGCCAGCAGCTTAATGGGAGGGACCAATGAGCAGTTCTTC.

The chain combines TRBV30 with TRBJ2-5, with 11 bases aligning to TRBD1. Losses at the gene ends were 2 bases for V and 5 bases for J; bases not matched to a gene: 7. CDR3 size: 15 residues. CDR1 GTSNPN and CDR2 SVGIG come from the germline V gene (reference sequence). The CDR3 coding sequence is TGTGCCTGGAGTACAGGACAGGGGGCGCGGGAGACCCAGTACTTC. Translation: CAWSTGQGARETQYF.

The chain uses TRBV7-2 and TRBJ1-1; D gene uncertain. The CDR3 runs to 14 residues. Trimming took 5 bases from V and 5 from J, leaving 15 bases between them. CDR1 and CDR2 from the germline V gene are SGHTA and FQGNSA. The CDR3 DNA is TGTGCCAGCAGCCGCGGCCCCGATGGGACTGAAGCTTTCTTT. The encoded protein is CASSRGPDGTEAFF.

V and J are TRBV28 and TRBJ1-6; no reliable D call. The CDR3 has 15 residues. Germline V CDR1 and CDR2: MDHEN, SYDVKM. V shed 5 bases and J shed 14 bases, with 22 bases lying between them. Here the CDR3 reads CASSRQGSLVLALHF. CDR3 DNA sequence: TGTGCCAGCAGTCGACAAGGTTCCCTAGTCTTAGCCCTCCACTTT.

The gene calls are TRBV6-2 or TRBV6-3 and TRBJ1-2; D is unresolved. CDR3 length equals 13 residues. CDR1 is MNHEY, CDR2 SVGEGT, per germline. Trimming removed 7 bases at V and 5 bases at J, with 14 bases between. Here the CDR3 reads CASTPLGRYGYTF. The CDR3 DNA is TGTGCCAGCACCCCTCTAGGGCGTTATGGCTACACCTTC.

The chain has TRBV4-3 and TRBJ1-1; D unclear. Trimming removed 2 bases at V and 4 bases at J, with 11 bases between. Germline-derived CDR1 and CDR2 are LGHNA and YSLEER. The CDR3 has 14 amino acids. CDR3 region: CASSQFGRSTEAFF. Written as DNA, the CDR3 is TGCGCCAGCAGCCAATTCGGGAGGAGCACTGAAGCTTTCTTT.